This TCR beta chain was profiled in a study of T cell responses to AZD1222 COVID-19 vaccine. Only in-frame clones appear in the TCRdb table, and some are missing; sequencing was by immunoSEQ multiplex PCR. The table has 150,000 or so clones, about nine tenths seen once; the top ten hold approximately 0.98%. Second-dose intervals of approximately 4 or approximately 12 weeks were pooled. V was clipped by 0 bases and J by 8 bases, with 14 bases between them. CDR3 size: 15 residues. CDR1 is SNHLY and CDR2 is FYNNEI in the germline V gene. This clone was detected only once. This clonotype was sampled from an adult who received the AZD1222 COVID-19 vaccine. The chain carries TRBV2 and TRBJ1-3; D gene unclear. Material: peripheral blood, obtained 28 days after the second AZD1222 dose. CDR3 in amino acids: CASSEALEWVDTIYF. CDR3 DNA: TGTGCCAGCAGTGAAGCGCTTGAGTGGGTTGACACCATATATTTT.